This TCR beta chain stems from a study of T cell responses to AZD1222 COVID-19 vaccine. In the case of this clone: The antigen is undetermined.

The study, taken as a whole, reports: Repertoires in all cases were sampled only once the peak T cell response had passed. Per reports, nearly half of all spike-specific TCRs target regions that are unmutated in variants. There were mostly white British donors and more females than males, and clonal diversity was possibly underestimated.

V was trimmed by 0 bases and J by 4 bases, leaving 9 bases between them. The CDR3 is 14 residues long. CDR1 MRHNA and CDR2 SNTAGT come from the germline V gene. This table comes from immunoSEQ multiplex PCR, and its TCRdb copy is limited to in-frame clones, with some not included. The data contain tens of thousands of clones, approximately 85% of them seen just once; the ten biggest clones take up under 6.5%. The sample was peripheral blood, taken on day 0 of AZD1222 vaccination. The chain recombines TRBV6-4 with TRBJ1-1; D is unclear. This clonotype was obtained from an adult in good health. CDR3 nucleotide sequence: TGTGCCAGCAGTGACTCTGACCTCCCCACTGAAGCTTTCTTT. It codes for CASSDSDLPTEAFF.